This T cell receptor (beta chain) was captured by sequencing in a study of T cells after yellow fever vaccination. This CDR3 spans 13 amino acids. The ends lost 6 bases at V and 4 bases at J; junction bases unmatched: 3. Germline CDR1 reads SGHTA; CDR2 reads FQGNSA. Generation of TCR cDNA used 5'RACE template switching (which added a universal primer site and UMIs). From the 5' RACE reads, TCRdb called clonotypes with MiXCR, one entry per CDR3 protein. Altogether some 260,000 distinct CDR3 sequences are present, roughly 5.6% being singletons, with the ten largest covering around 3.3%. This clonotype was counted ten times or more.

The sequencing used CD4+ T cells sorted from PBMCs, collected on the day of the yellow fever booster vaccination. The receptor was derived from a man aged 18 to 29 who received the YFV17D yellow fever vaccine. The chain links TRBV7-2 to TRBJ1-5, with TRBD1 identical over 7 bases. The CDR3, as DNA: TGTGCCAGCAGTTCACAGGGGAATCAGCCCCAGCATTTT. Translated: CASSSQGNQPQHF.